This note documents a single T cell receptor (beta chain) sequence. The antigen it binds to is not known. Base qualities are missing; no much larger clone stands one base away. These data belong to a study of blood T cell repertoires in COVID-19 (dated by TCRdb to 2018 to 2021). Study-wide context: Samples from collaborators originated in the United States, Italy and Spain and spanned both the acute and convalescent phases of COVID-19. The dataset comprised deeply sampled blood TCRbeta repertoires from subjects exposed to, actively infected with, or recovered from COVID-19. Samples came from the ongoing ImmuneRACE study (first 160 participants) plus 1,254 subjects from 6 global collaborators. The prospective study material was composed of cDNA or gDNA derived from T cells, B-cell-depleted T cells, or PBMCs. Where available, HLA class I and class II types were taken from metadata supplied by the sample provider and were not determined by assay-based typing. A de-identified subject ID, COVID-19 status, age in years and sex were almost always included in the sample metadata. A freely available public database, intended as a resource for researchers studying the immune response to SARS-CoV-2, is where the repertoires were released. The research as a whole found: The quantity of clinical and demographic metadata differed by source and by participant and was supplied without curation.

The germline V gene supplies CDR1 SGHAT and CDR2 FQNNGV. V loses 8 bases at its end and J loses 5 bases; junction bases beyond the gene matches: 8. Its CDR3 holds 14 amino acids, cysteine through phenylalanine. The retained sequence is limited to the CDR3, 42 bases, with the frame set at the first base. Collaborating institutions collected whole blood in K2EDTA tubes following their own protocols. For TCRbeta analysis, collaborators shipped samples in one of three forms: frozen whole blood, isolated PBMCs, or DNA extracted from either of those sample types. TCRbeta CDR3 regions were amplified from genomic DNA using the immunoSEQ Assay, a bias-controlled multiplex PCR. The original methods were these. Nucleated cell counts per sample were estimated from amplification of reference gene primers within the assay. To quantify the absolute abundance of each unique TCRbeta CDR3 rearrangement, sequence reads were collapsed and filtered. For each sample, productive Simpson clonality was calculated by taking the square root of Simpson's diversity index across productive rearrangements. TCRdb's version of the immuneACCESS table is confined to in-frame rearrangements and falls short of the full clone set. An unresolved V gene accounts for under half of the shortfall where checked; the remainder is of unknown origin. V and J calls and clone size are as listed in that table; D and trimming were resolved from the DNA. The sample yields approximately 190,000 clones; about four fifths were counted once. The top ten hold roughly 6.7% of the sample.

This chain is built from TRBV11-2 and TRBJ2-1; 8 bases in the middle match TRBD2. The TCR comes from a man between 60 and 75 years old with acute or convalescent COVID-19. Sequenced: peripheral blood. CDR3 region: CASGRLAFNNEQFF. The nucleotide sequence reads TGTGCCAGCGGGAGACTAGCGTTCAACAATGAGCAGTTCTTC.